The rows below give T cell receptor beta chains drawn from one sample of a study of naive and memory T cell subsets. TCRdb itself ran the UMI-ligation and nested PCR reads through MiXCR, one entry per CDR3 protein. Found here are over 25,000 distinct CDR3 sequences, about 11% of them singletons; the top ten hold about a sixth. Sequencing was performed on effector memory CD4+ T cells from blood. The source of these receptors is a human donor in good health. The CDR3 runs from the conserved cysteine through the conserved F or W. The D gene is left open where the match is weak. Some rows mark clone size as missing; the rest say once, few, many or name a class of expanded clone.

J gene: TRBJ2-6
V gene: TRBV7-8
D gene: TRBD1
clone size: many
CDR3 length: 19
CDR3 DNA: TGTGCCAGCAGCTTTTTAGGACAGGAGACTCTCTCTGGGGCCAACGTCCTGACTTTC
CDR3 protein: CASSFLGQETLSGANVLTF

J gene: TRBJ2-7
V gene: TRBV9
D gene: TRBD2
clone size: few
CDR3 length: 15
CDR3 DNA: TGTGCCAGCAGCGCCGCGACTAGCGGGCCTTTAGAGCAGTACTTC
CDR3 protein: CASSAATSGPLEQYF

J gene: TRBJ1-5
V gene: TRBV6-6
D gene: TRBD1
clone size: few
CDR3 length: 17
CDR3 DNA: TGTGCCAGCAGTCCATTCCACAGGGGAAGGGACCATCAGCCCCAGCATTTT
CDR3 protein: CASSPFHRGRDHQPQHF

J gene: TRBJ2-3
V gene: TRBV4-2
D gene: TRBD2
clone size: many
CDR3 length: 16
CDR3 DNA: TGTGCCAGCAGCCAAGAGCTAGCGGCCCACACAGATACGCAGTATTTT
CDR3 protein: CASSQELAAHTDTQYF

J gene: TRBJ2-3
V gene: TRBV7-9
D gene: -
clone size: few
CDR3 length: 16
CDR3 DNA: TGTGCCAGCAGCCTAAAAAAACGCATTCGCACAGATACGCAGTATTTT
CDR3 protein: CASSLKKRIRTDTQYF

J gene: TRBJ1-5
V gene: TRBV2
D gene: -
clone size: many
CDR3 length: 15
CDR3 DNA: TGTGCCAGCAGTGCTGAACAGGGTAACAATCAGCCCCAGCATTTT
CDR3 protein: CASSAEQGNNQPQHF

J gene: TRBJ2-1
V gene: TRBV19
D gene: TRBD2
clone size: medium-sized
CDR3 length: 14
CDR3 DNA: TGTGCCAGTAGCCGACTAGCGGGGAGTAATGAGCAGTTCTTC
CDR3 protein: CASSRLAGSNEQFF

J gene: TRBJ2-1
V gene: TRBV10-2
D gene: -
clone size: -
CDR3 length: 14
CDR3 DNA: TGCGCCAGCGGGGGTCCCTTTCCCTACAATGAGCAGTTCTTC
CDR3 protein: CASGGPFPYNEQFF

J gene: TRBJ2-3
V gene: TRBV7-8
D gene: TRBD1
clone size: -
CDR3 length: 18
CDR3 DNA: TGTGCCAGCAGCCTAGTGAGGGGGCAACCTCCGACCACAGATACGCAGTATTTT
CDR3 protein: CASSLVRGQPPTTDTQYF

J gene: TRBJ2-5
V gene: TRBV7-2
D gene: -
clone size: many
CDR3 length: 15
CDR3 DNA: TGTGCCAGCAGCTACGTCCGCCAGGCCCCGGAGACCCAGTACTTC
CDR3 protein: CASSYVRQAPETQYF

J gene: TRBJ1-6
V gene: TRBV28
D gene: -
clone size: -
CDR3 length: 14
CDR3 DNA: TGTGCCAGCAGTTTCGGGCGTTATAATTCACCCCTCCACTTT
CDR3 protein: CASSFGRYNSPLHF

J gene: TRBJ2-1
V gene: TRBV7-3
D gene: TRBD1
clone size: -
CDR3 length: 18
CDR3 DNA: TGTGCCAGCAGCTTAACGTCGGGACAGGGTATGGGGTTCAATGAGCAGTTCTTC
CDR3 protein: CASSLTSGQGMGFNEQFF

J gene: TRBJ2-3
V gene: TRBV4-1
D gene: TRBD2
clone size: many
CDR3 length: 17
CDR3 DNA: TGCGCCAGCAGCCAAGGACGGGCGGGAGTGATCACAGATACGCAGTATTTT
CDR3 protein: CASSQGRAGVITDTQYF

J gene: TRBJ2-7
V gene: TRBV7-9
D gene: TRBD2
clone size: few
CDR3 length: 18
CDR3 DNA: TGTGCCAGCAGCTCGTCCGGGACTAGTCAACCAAAATTGGAGGAGCAGTACTTC
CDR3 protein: CASSSSGTSQPKLEEQYF

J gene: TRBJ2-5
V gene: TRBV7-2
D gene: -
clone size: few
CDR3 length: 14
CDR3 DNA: TGTGCCAGCAGCTTTTCAAGTTCGGGCGAGACCCAGTACTTC
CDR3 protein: CASSFSSSGETQYF

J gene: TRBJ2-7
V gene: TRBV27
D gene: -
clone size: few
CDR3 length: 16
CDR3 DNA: TGTGCCAGCAGTCCCGTCGGGACACGGGGATTGTACGAGCAGTACTTC
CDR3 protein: CASSPVGTRGLYEQYF

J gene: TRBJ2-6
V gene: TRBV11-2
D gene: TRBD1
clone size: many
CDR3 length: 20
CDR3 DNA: TGTGCCAGCAGCTCCAGGGACAGCTCTTTATGGTTGGCTGGGGCCAACGTCCTGACTTTC
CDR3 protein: CASSSRDSSLWLAGANVLTF

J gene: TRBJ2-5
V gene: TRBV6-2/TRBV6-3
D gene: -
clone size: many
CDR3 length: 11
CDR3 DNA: TGTGCCACCGCCCGTCGAGAGACCCAGTACTTC
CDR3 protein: CATARRETQYF

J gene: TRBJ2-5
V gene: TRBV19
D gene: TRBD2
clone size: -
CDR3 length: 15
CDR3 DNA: TGTGCCAGTAGTAGCGGACTAGCGGGTCCAGAGACCCAGTACTTC
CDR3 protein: CASSSGLAGPETQYF

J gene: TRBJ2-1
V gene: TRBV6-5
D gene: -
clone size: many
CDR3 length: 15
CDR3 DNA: TGTGCCAGCAGTTCCCGGAGGGCGACGTACAATGAGCAGTTCTTC
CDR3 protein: CASSSRRATYNEQFF

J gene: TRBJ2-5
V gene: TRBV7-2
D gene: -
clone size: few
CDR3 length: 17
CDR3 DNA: TGTGCCAGCAGCTTAGGATGGGGGGTAGGGCGTTGGGAGACCCAGTACTTC
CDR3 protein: CASSLGWGVGRWETQYF

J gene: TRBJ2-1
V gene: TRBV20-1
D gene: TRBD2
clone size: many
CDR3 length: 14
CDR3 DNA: TGCAGTGCTAGAAAGGGCGGGAGGTACAATGAGCAGTTCTTC
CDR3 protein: CSARKGGRYNEQFF

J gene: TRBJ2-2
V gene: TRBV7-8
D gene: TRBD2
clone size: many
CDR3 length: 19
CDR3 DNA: TGTGCCAGCAGCTTAGTCCCGGGACTAGCGGGGGGACGGCCCGGGGAGCTGTTTTTT
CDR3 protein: CASSLVPGLAGGRPGELFF

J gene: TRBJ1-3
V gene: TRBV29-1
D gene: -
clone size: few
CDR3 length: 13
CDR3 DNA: TGCAGCGTTGACGGGGAATCAGGAAACACCATATATTTT
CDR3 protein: CSVDGESGNTIYF

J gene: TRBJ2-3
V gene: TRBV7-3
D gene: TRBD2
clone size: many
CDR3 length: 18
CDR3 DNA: TGTGCCAGCAGCAGGAGGACTAGCGGGAGGTCTAGCACAGATACGCAGTATTTT
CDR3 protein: CASSRRTSGRSSTDTQYF

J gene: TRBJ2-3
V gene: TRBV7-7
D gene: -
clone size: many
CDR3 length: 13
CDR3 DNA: TGTGCTAGCAGCTTAGCGGAAACAGATACGCAGTATTTT
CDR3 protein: CASSLAETDTQYF

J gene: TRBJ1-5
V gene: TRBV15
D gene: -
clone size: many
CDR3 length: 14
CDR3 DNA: TGTGCCACCAGCACCGGGCAGCCCAATCAGCCCCAGCATTTT
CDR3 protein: CATSTGQPNQPQHF

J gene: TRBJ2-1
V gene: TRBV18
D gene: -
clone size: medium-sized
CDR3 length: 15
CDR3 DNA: TGTGCCAGCTCACGGTGGGGCAAAACCTACAATGAGCAGTTCTTC
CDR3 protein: CASSRWGKTYNEQFF

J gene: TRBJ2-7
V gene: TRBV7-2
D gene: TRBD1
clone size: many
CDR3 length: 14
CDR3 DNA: TGTGCCAGCAGCCGGGGACAGGGCACCTACGAGCAGTACTTC
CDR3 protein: CASSRGQGTYEQYF

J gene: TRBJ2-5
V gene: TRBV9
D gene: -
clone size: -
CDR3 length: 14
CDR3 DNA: TGTGCCAGCAGCGTAGGATCCCAGCTAGAGACCCAGTACTTC
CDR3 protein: CASSVGSQLETQYF

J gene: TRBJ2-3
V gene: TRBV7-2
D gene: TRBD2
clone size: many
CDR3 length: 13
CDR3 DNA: TGTGCCAGCAGCTCACCTTTAGCGGGTACGCAGTATTTT
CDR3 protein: CASSSPLAGTQYF

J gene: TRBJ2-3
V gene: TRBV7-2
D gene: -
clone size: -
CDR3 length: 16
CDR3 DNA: TGTGCCAGCAGTCGCCGGGGAGCGGGACAAGGGGATACGCAGTATTTT
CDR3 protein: CASSRRGAGQGDTQYF

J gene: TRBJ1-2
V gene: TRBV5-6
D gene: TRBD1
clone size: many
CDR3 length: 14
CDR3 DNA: TGTGCCAGCAGCTTGTTACAGGGGATAGGAGGCTACACCTTC
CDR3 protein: CASSLLQGIGGYTF

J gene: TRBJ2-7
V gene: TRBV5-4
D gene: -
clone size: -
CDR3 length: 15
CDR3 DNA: TGTGCCAGCAGCTTGGCCGGCTCCCACACCTACGAGCAGTACTTC
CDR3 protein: CASSLAGSHTYEQYF

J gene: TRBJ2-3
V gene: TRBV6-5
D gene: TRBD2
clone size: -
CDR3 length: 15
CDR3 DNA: TGTGCCAGCAGTTACTCGACTAGCCGCACAGATACGCAGTATTTT
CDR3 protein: CASSYSTSRTDTQYF

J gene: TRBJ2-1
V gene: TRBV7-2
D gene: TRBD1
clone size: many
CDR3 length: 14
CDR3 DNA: TGTGCCAGCAGCCTTCAACAGGGGGCAGATGAGCAGTTCTTC
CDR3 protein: CASSLQQGADEQFF

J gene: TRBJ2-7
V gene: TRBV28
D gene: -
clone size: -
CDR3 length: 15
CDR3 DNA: TGTGCCAGCAGTTTACCTCCGGGCCAGCTATACGAGCAGTACTTC
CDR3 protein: CASSLPPGQLYEQYF

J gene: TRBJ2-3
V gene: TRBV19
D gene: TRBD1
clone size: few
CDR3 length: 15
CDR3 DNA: TGTGCCACTCGTTCGGGACAGCGAACCACAGATACGCAGTATTTT
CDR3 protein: CATRSGQRTTDTQYF

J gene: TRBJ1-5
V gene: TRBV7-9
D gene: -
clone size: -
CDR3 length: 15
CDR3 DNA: TGTGCCAGCAGCCCCGGGACCGAAAAGAATCAGCCCCAGCATTTT
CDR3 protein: CASSPGTEKNQPQHF

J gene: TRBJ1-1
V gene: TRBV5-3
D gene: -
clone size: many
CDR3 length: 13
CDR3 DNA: TGTGCCAGAAGGCGGGACGGGGACACTGAAGCTTTCTTT
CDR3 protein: CARRRDGDTEAFF

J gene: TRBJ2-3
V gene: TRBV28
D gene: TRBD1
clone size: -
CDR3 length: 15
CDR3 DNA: TGTGCCAGCAGTGACAGGGGGCGTGCTACAGATACGCAGTATTTT
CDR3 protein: CASSDRGRATDTQYF

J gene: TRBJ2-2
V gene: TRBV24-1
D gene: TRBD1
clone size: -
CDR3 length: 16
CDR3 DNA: TGCGTCAAGGACAGGCTACCTATTGGGAACACCGGGGAGCTGTTTTTT
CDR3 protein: CVKDRLPIGNTGELFF

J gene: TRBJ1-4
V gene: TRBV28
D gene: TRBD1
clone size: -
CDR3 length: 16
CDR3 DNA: TGTGCCAGCACCCCGTCATCCGGGACAGGGGGTGAAAAACTGTTTTTT
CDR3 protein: CASTPSSGTGGEKLFF

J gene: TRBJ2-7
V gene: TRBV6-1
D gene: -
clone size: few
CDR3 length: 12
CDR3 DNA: TGTGCCAGCAGTGAACGAGGGACAGAGCAGTACTTC
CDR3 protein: CASSERGTEQYF

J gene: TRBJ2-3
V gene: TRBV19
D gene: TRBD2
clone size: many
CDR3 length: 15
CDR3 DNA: TGTGCCAGTAGTATCCGTAGCGGGAGCCCAGATACGCAGTATTTT
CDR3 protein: CASSIRSGSPDTQYF

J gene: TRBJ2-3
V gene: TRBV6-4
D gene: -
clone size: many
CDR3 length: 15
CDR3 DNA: TGTGCCAGCAGTGATACCGGGACTAGCACAGATACGCAGTATTTT
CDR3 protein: CASSDTGTSTDTQYF

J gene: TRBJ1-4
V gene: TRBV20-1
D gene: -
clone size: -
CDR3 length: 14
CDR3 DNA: TGCAGTGCTAGAAACTACAGGGTAGGGGAAAAACTGTTTTTT
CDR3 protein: CSARNYRVGEKLFF